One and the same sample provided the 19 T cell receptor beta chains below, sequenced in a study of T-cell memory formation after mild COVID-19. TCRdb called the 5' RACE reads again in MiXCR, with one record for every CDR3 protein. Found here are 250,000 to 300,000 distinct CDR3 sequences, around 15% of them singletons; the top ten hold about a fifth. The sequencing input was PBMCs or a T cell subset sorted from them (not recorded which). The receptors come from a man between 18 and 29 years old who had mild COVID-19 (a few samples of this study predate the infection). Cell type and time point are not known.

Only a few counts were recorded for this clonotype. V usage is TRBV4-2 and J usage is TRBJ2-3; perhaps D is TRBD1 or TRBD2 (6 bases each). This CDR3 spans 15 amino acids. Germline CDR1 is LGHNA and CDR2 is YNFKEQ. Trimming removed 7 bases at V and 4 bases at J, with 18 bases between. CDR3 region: CASTGKGGIPDTQYF. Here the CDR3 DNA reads TGTGCCAGCACGGGCAAAGGGGGGATCCCAGATACGCAGTATTTT.

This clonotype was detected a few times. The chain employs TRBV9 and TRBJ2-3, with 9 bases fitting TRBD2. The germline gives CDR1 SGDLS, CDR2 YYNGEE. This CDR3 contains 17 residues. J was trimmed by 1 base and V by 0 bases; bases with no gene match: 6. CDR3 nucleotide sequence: TGTGCCAGCAGCGTAGGTCTAGCTAGCGGGGGCACAGATACGCAGTATTTT. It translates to CASSVGLASGGTDTQYF.

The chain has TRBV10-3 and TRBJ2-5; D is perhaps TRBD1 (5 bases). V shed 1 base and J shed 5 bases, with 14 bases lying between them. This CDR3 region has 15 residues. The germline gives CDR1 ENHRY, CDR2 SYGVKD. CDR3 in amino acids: CAISEWQGIGETQYF. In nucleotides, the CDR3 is TGTGCCATCAGTGAGTGGCAGGGAATCGGGGAGACCCAGTACTTC.

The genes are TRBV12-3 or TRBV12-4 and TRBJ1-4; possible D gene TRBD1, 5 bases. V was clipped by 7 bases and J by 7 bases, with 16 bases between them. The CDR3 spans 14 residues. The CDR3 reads CASTTRRGGEKLFF. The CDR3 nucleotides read TGTGCCAGCACTACGCGGAGGGGTGGTGAAAAACTGTTTTTT.

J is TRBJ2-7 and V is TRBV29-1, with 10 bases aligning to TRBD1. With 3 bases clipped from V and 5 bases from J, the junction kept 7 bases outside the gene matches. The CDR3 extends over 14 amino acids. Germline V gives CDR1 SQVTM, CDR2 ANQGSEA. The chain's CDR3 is CSVDPGQGTHEQYF. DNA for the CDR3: TGCAGCGTTGACCCGGGACAGGGGACCCACGAGCAGTACTTC.

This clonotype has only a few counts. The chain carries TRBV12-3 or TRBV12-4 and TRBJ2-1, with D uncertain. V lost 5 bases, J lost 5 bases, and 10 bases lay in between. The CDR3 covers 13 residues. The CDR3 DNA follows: TGTGCCAGCAGTCCTCGAAGTCACAATGAGCAGTTCTTC. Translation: CASSPRSHNEQFF.

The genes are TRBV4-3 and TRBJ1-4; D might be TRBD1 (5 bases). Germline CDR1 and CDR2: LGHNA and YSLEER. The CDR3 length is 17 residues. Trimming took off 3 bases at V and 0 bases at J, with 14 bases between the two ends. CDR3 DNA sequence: TGCGCCAGCAGCCAGGCCGGGGGACTGGCAACTAATGAAAAACTGTTTTTT. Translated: CASSQAGGLATNEKLFF.

Written as DNA, the CDR3 is TGCAGTGCTAGAGATCGGGCAGGCGGGGGAAACACCATATATTTT. This translates into CSARDRAGGGNTIYF. The J gene is TRBJ1-3, the V gene TRBV20-1, with D uncertain. Germline CDR1 reads DFQATT; CDR2 reads SNEGSKA (reference sequence). This CDR3 has 15 residues. V lost 0 bases and J 4 bases, leaving 13 bases between the germline ends.

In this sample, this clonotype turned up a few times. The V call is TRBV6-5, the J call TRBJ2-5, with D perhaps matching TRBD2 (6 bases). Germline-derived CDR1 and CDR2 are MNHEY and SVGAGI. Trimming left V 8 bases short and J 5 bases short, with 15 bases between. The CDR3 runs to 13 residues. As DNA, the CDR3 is TGTGCCAGCGGACGGAGGGAACGGGAGACCCAGTACTTC. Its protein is CASGRRERETQYF.

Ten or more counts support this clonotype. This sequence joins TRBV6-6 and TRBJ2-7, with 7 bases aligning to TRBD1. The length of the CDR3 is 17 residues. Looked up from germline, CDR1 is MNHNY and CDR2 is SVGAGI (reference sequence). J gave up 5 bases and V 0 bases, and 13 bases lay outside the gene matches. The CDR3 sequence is CASSYSGPQGVYHEQYF. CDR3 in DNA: TGTGCCAGCAGTTACTCGGGGCCCCAGGGGGTTTACCACGAGCAGTACTTC.

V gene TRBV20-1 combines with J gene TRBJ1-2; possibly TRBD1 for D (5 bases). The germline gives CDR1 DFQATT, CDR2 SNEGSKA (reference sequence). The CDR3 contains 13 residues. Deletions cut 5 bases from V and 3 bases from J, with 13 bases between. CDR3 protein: CSARGLEDYGYTF. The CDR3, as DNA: TGCAGTGCTCGGGGGTTGGAAGACTATGGCTACACCTTC.

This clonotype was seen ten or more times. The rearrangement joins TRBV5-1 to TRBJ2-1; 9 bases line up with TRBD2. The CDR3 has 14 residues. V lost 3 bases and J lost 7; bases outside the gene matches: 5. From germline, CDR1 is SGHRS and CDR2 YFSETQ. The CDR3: CASSWGSGGNEQFF. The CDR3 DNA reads TGCGCCAGCAGCTGGGGTAGCGGGGGTAATGAGCAGTTCTTC.

The CDR3 DNA sequence: TGTGCCAGCAGCTACGACCCGTACCAAGAGACCCAGTACTTC. Translating it yields CASSYDPYQETQYF. The rearrangement links TRBV7-9 to TRBJ2-5; D call uncertain. CDR1 and CDR2 (germline): SEHNR, FQNEAQ (reference sequence). V was trimmed by 4 bases and J by 0 bases, leaving 9 bases between them. The CDR3 runs 14 residues.

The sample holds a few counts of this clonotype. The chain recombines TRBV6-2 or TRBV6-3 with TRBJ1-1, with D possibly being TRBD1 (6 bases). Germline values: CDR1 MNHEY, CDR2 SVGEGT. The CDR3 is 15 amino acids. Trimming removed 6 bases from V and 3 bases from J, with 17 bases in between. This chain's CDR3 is CASRSHPNRDTEAFF. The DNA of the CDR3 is TGTGCCAGCAGATCCCATCCCAACAGGGACACTGAAGCTTTCTTT.

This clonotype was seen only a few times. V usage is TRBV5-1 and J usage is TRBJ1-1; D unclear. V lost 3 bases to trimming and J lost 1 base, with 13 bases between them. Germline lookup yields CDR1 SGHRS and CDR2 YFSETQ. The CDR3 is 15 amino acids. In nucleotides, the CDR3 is TGCGCCAGCAGCTCACGACCGGGCGAGAACACTGAAGCTTTCTTT. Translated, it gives CASSSRPGENTEAFF.

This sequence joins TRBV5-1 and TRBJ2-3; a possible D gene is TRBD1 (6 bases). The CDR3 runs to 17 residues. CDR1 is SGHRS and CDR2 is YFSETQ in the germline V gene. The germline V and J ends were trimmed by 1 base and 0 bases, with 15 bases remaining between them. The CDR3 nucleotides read TGCGCCAGCAGCTTGTGGGGGCAGACTACTAGCACAGATACGCAGTATTTT. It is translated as CASSLWGQTTSTDTQYF.

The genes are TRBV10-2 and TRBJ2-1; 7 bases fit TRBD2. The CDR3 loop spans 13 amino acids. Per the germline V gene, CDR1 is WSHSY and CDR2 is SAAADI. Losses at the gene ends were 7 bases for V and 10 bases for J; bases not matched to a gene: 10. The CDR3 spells CASIIGLDGEQFF. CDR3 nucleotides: TGCGCCAGCATCATCGGACTAGATGGCGAGCAGTTCTTC.

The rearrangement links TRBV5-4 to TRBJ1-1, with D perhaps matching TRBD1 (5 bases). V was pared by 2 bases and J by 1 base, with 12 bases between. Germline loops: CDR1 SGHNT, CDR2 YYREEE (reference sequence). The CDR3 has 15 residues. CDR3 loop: CASSFGGHRNTEAFF. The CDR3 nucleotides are TGTGCCAGCAGCTTTGGAGGACACCGGAACACTGAAGCTTTCTTT.

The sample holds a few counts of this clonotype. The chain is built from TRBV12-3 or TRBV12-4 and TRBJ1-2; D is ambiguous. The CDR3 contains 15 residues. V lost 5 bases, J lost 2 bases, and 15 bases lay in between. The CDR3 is CASSPRWNSNYGYTF. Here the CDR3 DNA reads TGTGCCAGCAGTCCCCGTTGGAACAGCAACTATGGCTACACCTTC.